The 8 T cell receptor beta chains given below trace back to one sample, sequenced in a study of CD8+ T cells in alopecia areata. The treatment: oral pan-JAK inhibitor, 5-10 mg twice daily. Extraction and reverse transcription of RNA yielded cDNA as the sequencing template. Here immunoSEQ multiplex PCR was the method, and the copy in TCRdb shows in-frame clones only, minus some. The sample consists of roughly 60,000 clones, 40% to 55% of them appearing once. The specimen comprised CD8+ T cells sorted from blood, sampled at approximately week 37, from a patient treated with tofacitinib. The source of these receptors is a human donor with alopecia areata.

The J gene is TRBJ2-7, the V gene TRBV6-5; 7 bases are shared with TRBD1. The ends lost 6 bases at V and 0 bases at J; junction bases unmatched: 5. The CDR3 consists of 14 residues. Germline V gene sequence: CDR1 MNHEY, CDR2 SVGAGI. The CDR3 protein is CASSSDRHSYEQYF. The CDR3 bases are TGTGCCAGCAGCTCGGACAGGCACTCCTACGAGCAGTACTTC.

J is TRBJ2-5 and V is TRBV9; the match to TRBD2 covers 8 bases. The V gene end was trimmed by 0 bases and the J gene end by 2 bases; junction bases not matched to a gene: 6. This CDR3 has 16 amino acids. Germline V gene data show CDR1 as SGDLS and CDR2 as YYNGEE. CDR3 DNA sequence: TGTGCCAGCAGCGTAGGAGTGGGACTAGTTCAAGAGACCCAGTACTTC. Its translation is CASSVGVGLVQETQYF. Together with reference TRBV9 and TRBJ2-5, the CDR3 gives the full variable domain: DSGVTQTPKHLITATGQRVTLRCSPRSGDLSVYWYQQSLDQGLQFLIQYYNGEERAKGNILERFSAQQFPDLHSELNLSSLELGDSALYFCASSVGVGLVQETQYFGPGTRLLVL.

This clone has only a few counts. The CDR3 DNA sequence: TGCAGCGTTGAACCAGGGTCCGGGGCCAACGTCCTGACTTTC. Residues: CSVEPGSGANVLTF. The chain combines TRBV29-1 with TRBJ2-6, with D tentatively TRBD1 (5 bases). This CDR3 contains 14 residues. Trimming took 2 bases from V and 4 from J, leaving 9 bases between them. Germline V gene lookup returns CDR1 SQVTM and CDR2 ANQGSEA.

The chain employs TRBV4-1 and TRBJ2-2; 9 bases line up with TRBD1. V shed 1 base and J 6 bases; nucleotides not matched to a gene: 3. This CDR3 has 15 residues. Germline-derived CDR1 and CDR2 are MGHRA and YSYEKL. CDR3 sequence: CASSQAGTGSGELFF. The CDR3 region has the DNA TGCGCCAGCAGCCAAGCAGGGACAGGGTCCGGGGAGCTGTTTTTT.

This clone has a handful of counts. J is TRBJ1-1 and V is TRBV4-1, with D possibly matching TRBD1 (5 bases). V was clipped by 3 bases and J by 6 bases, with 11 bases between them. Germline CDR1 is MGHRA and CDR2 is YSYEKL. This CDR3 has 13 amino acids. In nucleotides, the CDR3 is TGCGCCAGCAGCCAGGACACTATCCCTGAAGCTTTCTTT. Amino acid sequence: CASSQDTIPEAFF.

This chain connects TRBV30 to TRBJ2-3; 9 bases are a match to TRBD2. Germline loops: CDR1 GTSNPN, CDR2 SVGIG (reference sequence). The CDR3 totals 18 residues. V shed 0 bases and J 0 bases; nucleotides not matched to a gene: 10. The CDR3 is CAWSVRGLAHASTDTQYF. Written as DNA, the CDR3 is TGTGCCTGGAGTGTACGAGGACTAGCGCATGCTAGCACAGATACGCAGTATTTT.

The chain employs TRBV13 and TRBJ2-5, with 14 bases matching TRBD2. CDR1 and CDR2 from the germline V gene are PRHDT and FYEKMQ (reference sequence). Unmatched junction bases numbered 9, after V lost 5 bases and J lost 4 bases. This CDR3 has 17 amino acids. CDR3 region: CASSPEGGLAGGETQYF. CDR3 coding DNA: TGTGCCAGCAGCCCAGAAGGCGGACTAGCGGGAGGAGAGACCCAGTACTTC.

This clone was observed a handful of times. The CDR3 spells CASSKRDSHVSGYTF. DNA for the CDR3: TGTGCCAGCAGCAAAAGGGACAGCCACGTATCTGGCTACACCTTC. The chain uses TRBV21-1 and TRBJ1-2; TRBD1, the D gene given by the table, was not confirmed from the DNA. TRBV21-1 is designated a pseudogene. The CDR3 contains 15 residues.